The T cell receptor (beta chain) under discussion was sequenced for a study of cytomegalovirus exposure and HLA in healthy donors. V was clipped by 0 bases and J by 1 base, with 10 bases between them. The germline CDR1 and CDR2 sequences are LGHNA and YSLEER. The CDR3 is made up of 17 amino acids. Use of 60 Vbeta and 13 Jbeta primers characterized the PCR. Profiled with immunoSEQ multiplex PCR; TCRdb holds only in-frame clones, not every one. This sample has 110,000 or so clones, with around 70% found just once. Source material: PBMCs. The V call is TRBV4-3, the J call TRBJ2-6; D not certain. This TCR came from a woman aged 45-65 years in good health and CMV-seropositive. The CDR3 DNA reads TGCGCCAGCAGCCAAGATCGCACGGTTTCTGGGGCCAACGTCCTGACTTTC. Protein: CASSQDRTVSGANVLTF.